This entry lists 10 T cell receptor beta chains sequenced from one sample in a study of blood T cell repertoires in COVID-19. Sequencing was performed with immunoSEQ multiplex PCR; in TCRdb, only in-frame clones are kept and a portion is missing. The table includes about 190,000 clones, roughly 82% detected once. Specimen: peripheral blood. Receptor source: a woman aged 55-75 years with COVID-19, enrolled during active disease.

The CDR3 loop is CASSFQNTGELFF. Written as DNA, the CDR3 is TGTGCCAGCAGTTTTCAGAACACCGGGGAGCTGTTTTTT. The chain employs TRBV28 and TRBJ2-2, with D uncertain. Trimming removed 3 bases at V and 1 base at J, with 3 bases between. CDR3 length: 13 amino acids. CDR1 is MDHEN and CDR2 is SYDVKM in the germline V gene. The full variable domain, with the rest looked up from reference TRBV28 and TRBJ2-2, is DVKVTQSSRYLVKRTGEKVFLECVQDMDHENMFWYRQDPGLGLRLIYFSYDVKMKEKGDIPEGYSVSREKKERFSLILESASTNQTSMYLCASSFQNTGELFFGEGSRLTVL.

The V and J genes are TRBV15 and TRBJ1-4, with TRBD1 matching 8 bases. Germline CDR1 reads LNHNV; CDR2 reads YYDKDF (reference sequence). The CDR3 loop spans 15 amino acids. The ends lost 4 bases at V and 7 bases at J; junction bases unmatched: 8. CDR3 bases: TGTGCCACCAGCATAGGGCAGGGGGCGGGTGAAAAACTGTTTTTT. Translating gives CATSIGQGAGEKLFF. Together with reference TRBV15 and TRBJ1-4, the CDR3 gives the full variable domain: DAMVIQNPRYQVTQFGKPVTLSCSQTLNHNVMYWYQQKSSQAPKLLFHYYDKDFNNEADTPDNFQSRRPNTSFCFLDIRSPGLGDTAMYLCATSIGQGAGEKLFFGSGTQLSVL.

This clone has more than one count but fewer than ten. The V and J genes are TRBV6-5 and TRBJ1-3, with 10 bases matching TRBD1. The V and J ends lost 6 bases and 5 bases, in that order; junction bases with no gene match: 4. Looked up from germline, CDR1 is MNHEY and CDR2 is SVGAGI. This CDR3 has 14 amino acids. The CDR3 coding sequence is TGTGCCAGCAGCCCGGGACAGGGGCGAAACACCATATATTTT. Protein sequence: CASSPGQGRNTIYF.

This clone was observed a handful of times. This chain joins TRBV5-1 and TRBJ1-1; D is possibly TRBD1 (5 bases). Per germline, CDR1 SGHRS and CDR2 YFSETQ. V was pared by 0 bases and J by 5 bases, with 14 bases between. CDR3 length: 15 residues. This CDR3 reads CASSLGVDGGTEAFF. The DNA of the CDR3 is TGCGCCAGCAGCTTGGGGGTAGACGGGGGAACTGAAGCTTTCTTT.

V and J are TRBV6-5 and TRBJ1-2; no firm D call. The length of the CDR3 is 14 residues. V dropped 2 bases and J dropped 4 bases, with 11 bases sitting between them. Germline CDR1 reads MNHEY; CDR2 reads SVGAGI. The CDR3 coding sequence is TGTGCCAGCAGTTACCGCGGGCCGACCTATGGCTACACCTTC. It codes for CASSYRGPTYGYTF.

This chain connects TRBV7-6 to TRBJ2-2; a possible D gene is TRBD2 (5 bases). The V and J ends lost 5 bases and 0 bases respectively, with 19 bases between them. CDR1 SGHVS and CDR2 FNYEAQ come from the germline V gene. The CDR3 spans 18 residues. The CDR3 DNA reads TGTGCCAGCAGCCCGATTACCTGGGAGTCCGCGAACACCGGGGAGCTGTTTTTT. Amino acids: CASSPITWESANTGELFF.

This sequence joins TRBV6-1 and TRBJ2-5, with D possibly matching TRBD1 (6 bases). In germline, CDR1 is MNHNS, CDR2 SASEGT. This CDR3 spans 15 amino acids. V was shortened by 2 bases and J by 3 bases, with 13 bases between the two germline ends. CDR3 in amino acids: CASSENRVRKETQYF. The CDR3, as DNA: TGTGCCAGCAGTGAAAACAGGGTACGGAAAGAGACCCAGTACTTC.

The rearrangement uses TRBV15 and TRBJ2-7, with 7 positions matching TRBD1. This CDR3 spans 13 amino acids. Germline V gene lookup returns CDR1 LNHNV and CDR2 YYDKDF (reference sequence). V gave up 2 bases and J gave up 3 bases; unmatched junction bases: 1. Written as DNA, the CDR3 is TGTGCCACCAGCAGATACAGGGGCTACGAGCAGTACTTC. It specifies CATSRYRGYEQYF. Full variable domain (remainder filled in from reference TRBV15 and TRBJ2-7): DAMVIQNPRYQVTQFGKPVTLSCSQTLNHNVMYWYQQKSSQAPKLLFHYYDKDFNNEADTPDNFQSRRPNTSFCFLDIRSPGLGDTAMYLCATSRYRGYEQYFGPGTRLTVT.

This rearrangement joins TRBV7-9 to TRBJ1-4; 12 bases align to TRBD1. The CDR3 length is 16 residues. Germline V CDR1 and CDR2: SEHNR, FQNEAQ (reference sequence). The J segment lost 8 bases and the V segment lost 0 bases, leaving 4 bases of the junction unmatched. CDR3 bases: TGTGCCAGCAGCTTAGCGGGACAGGGGGCGCGAGAAAAACTGTTTTTT. Amino acid sequence: CASSLAGQGAREKLFF.

This clone was picked up one time. V and J are TRBV5-1 and TRBJ1-6; D perhaps matches TRBD1 (5 bases). V dropped 0 bases and J dropped 9 bases, with 28 bases sitting between them. CDR1 SGHRS and CDR2 YFSETQ come from the germline V gene. The CDR3 sequence is 20 residues long. The CDR3 sequence: CASSLGLRPDAGYGGSPLHF. DNA of the CDR3: TGCGCCAGCAGCTTGGGTCTTAGGCCCGATGCGGGCTACGGGGGTTCACCCCTCCACTTT.